The 4 T cell receptor beta chains presented below share a single source sample, sequenced in a study of vaccination effects on CD4 cells after COVID-19. Generated by immunoSEQ multiplex PCR, the TCRdb table keeps only in-frame clones and is missing some. The sample has some 30,000 clones, roughly 77% seen once; the top ten hold about 14%. Their antigen targets remain unknown. Antigen-specific CD4+ T cells were first expanded with viral peptide pools by the ViraFEST assay and only then sequenced. CD4+ T cell isolation took place after more than eight days of culture. Vaccination of participants consisted of two doses of either the BNT162b2 or mRNA-1273 vaccine. Sequenced here: CD4+ T cells from PBMCs cultured with HCoV-229E spike peptides, sampled after COVID-19 vaccination. The receptors stem from a human donor who received a COVID-19 vaccine.

A few counts support this clone. The rearrangement uses TRBV13 and TRBJ2-3; no definite D call. V lost 5 bases and J lost 6, with 12 bases in between. Germline V CDR1 and CDR2: PRHDT, FYEKMQ (reference sequence). The CDR3 runs to 13 residues. The CDR3 region has the DNA TGTGCCAGCAGCGCCGAGCAACGCGATACGCAGTATTTT. It encodes CASSAEQRDTQYF.

This chain links TRBV5-1 with TRBJ2-1; D gene ambiguous. The germline V and J ends were trimmed by 0 bases and 4 bases, with 5 bases remaining between them. Per the germline V gene, CDR1 is SGHRS and CDR2 is YFSETQ. CDR3 length equals 13 residues. The CDR3 here is CASSLGTYNEQFF. CDR3 DNA: TGCGCCAGCAGCTTGGGAACTTACAATGAGCAGTTCTTC.

V usage is TRBV10-1 and J usage is TRBJ2-1; 7 nucleotides align to TRBD2. The germline V gene has CDR1 WNHNN and CDR2 SYGVQD (reference sequence). V lost 2 bases, J lost 9 bases, and 10 bases stayed unmatched. This CDR3 comprises 15 residues. This chain's CDR3 is CASSETRLAKFEQFF. The DNA of the CDR3 is TGCGCCAGCAGTGAGACTAGACTAGCCAAATTTGAGCAGTTCTTC.

V is TRBV6-5 and J is TRBJ1-5; maybe TRBD1 (6 bases). Per the germline V gene, CDR1 is MNHEY and CDR2 is SVGAGI. The CDR3 sequence is 14 residues long. Between the trimmed V and J ends, which lost 2 bases and 7 bases, there was a span of 12 bases. This CDR3 is CASSYARDNQPQHF. As DNA, the CDR3 is TGTGCCAGCAGTTACGCCAGGGACAACCAGCCCCAGCATTTT.